The present T cell receptor (beta chain) was sequenced within a study of spatial heterogeneity in lung cancer. This clonotype occurred many times. The antigen is unknown. Study conclusions and caveats: Tumors with more nonsynonymous mutations had more expanded intratumoral alpha and beta TCRs. Alpha and beta chain coverage of tumor T cells was estimated at about 7% and 13%, respectively.

The time point denotes: sample taken at primary tumor resection. The donor population consisted of approximately 68 patients with untreated, early-stage non-small cell lung cancer. The sequenced material consisted of unsorted whole RNA from tumor, nontumor lung or frozen PBMC. TCRdb reprocessed the 5' RACE reads with MiXCR, giving one entry per CDR3 protein. The profile shows some 10,000 distinct CDR3 sequences, about 6.3% of them singletons. J gave up 5 bases and V 2 bases, and 4 bases lay outside the gene matches. CDR1 is GTSNPN and CDR2 is SVGIG in the germline V gene (reference sequence). The CDR3 is 13 residues long.

This TCR was recovered from a male donor with early-stage non-small cell lung cancer. Sequenced here: lung tumor tissue, sampled at surgery. J is TRBJ2-7 and V is TRBV30; 9 nucleotides agree with TRBD1. The CDR3 spells CAWSRDRVNEQYV. The CDR3 DNA reads TGTGCCTGGAGTCGGGACAGGGTTAACGAGCAGTACGTC.